Listed below are T cell receptor beta chains from one sample, sequenced in a study of technical replicates of blood from a few donors. Using immunoSEQ multiplex PCR, the repertoire was profiled, and TCRdb retains in-frame clones only, with some absent. The table lists almost 65,000 clones, around 88% of them singletons. The specimen was PBMCs. Receptors were obtained from a human donor in good health. Some clones in this sample may be carry-over from other donors' samples. CDR3s include the opening cysteine and the closing phenylalanine or tryptophan. The order of the fields is J gene, V gene, D gene, clone size, CDR3 protein, CDR3 DNA. The D gene is left open where the match is weak. A row's size may be missing; if present it is once, few, many or a size class.

j_call: TRBJ2-2; v_call: TRBV5-1; d_call: .; clone_size: .; cdr3_aa: CASSLGGLNTGELFF; cdr3_nt: TGCGCCAGCAGCTTGGGAGGTCTGAACACCGGGGAGCTGTTTTTT
j_call: TRBJ2-3; v_call: TRBV7-8; d_call: TRBD1; clone_size: .; cdr3_aa: CASTRGPDRATDTQYF; cdr3_nt: TGTGCCAGCACCCGGGGACCGGACAGGGCGACAGATACGCAGTATTTT
j_call: TRBJ1-3; v_call: TRBV15; d_call: TRBD1; clone_size: once; cdr3_aa: CATSRDRGSGNTIYF; cdr3_nt: TGTGCCACCAGCCGGGACAGGGGTTCTGGAAACACCATATATTTT
j_call: TRBJ1-2; v_call: TRBV27; d_call: TRBD1; clone_size: once; cdr3_aa: CASSRTGVNYGYTF; cdr3_nt: TGTGCCAGCAGCCGTACAGGGGTTAACTATGGCTACACCTTC
j_call: TRBJ2-2; v_call: TRBV7-2; d_call: .; clone_size: once; cdr3_aa: CASSPGDIFSPGELFF; cdr3_nt: TGTGCCAGCAGTCCAGGGGACATATTCTCTCCCGGGGAGCTGTTTTTT
j_call: TRBJ2-5; v_call: TRBV7-2; d_call: .; clone_size: .; cdr3_aa: CASSLSSRYQETQYF; cdr3_nt: TGTGCCAGCAGCTTATCTAGCCGGTACCAAGAGACCCAGTACTTC
j_call: TRBJ1-4; v_call: TRBV15; d_call: .; clone_size: once; cdr3_aa: CATSRDLWATNEKLFF; cdr3_nt: TGTGCCACCAGCCGTGACTTATGGGCAACTAATGAAAAACTGTTTTTT
j_call: TRBJ2-1; v_call: TRBV27; d_call: TRBD2; clone_size: .; cdr3_aa: CASSFEGLVNEQFF; cdr3_nt: TGTGCCAGCAGTTTTGAGGGACTAGTCAATGAGCAGTTCTTC
j_call: TRBJ1-2; v_call: TRBV28; d_call: .; clone_size: .; cdr3_aa: CASSLNRYSNYGYTF; cdr3_nt: TGTGCCAGCAGTTTGAACCGATACTCTAACTATGGCTACACCTTC
j_call: TRBJ2-7; v_call: TRBV7-8; d_call: TRBD2; clone_size: .; cdr3_aa: CASSISGRADEQYF; cdr3_nt: TGTGCCAGCAGCATTAGCGGGAGGGCCGACGAGCAGTACTTC
j_call: TRBJ1-1; v_call: TRBV30; d_call: TRBD1; clone_size: .; cdr3_aa: CAWRGDRWNTEAFF; cdr3_nt: TGTGCCTGGAGGGGGGACAGGTGGAACACTGAAGCTTTCTTT
j_call: TRBJ2-1; v_call: TRBV7-3; d_call: TRBD2; clone_size: .; cdr3_aa: CASSLLTSGDEQFF; cdr3_nt: TGTGCCAGCAGCCTCCTGACTAGCGGGGATGAGCAGTTCTTC
j_call: TRBJ2-7; v_call: TRBV7-6; d_call: TRBD2; clone_size: few; cdr3_aa: CASSQTTSGGPGGEYF; cdr3_nt: TGTGCCAGCAGTCAAACCACTAGCGGGGGGCCTGGGGGTGAGTACTTC
j_call: TRBJ1-2; v_call: TRBV7-8; d_call: TRBD1; clone_size: few; cdr3_aa: CASSYWVGQGDYGYTF; cdr3_nt: TGTGCCAGCAGCTATTGGGTTGGACAGGGGGACTATGGCTACACCTTC
j_call: TRBJ2-7; v_call: TRBV4-3; d_call: .; clone_size: .; cdr3_aa: CASSQESWTIYEQYF; cdr3_nt: TGCGCCAGCAGCCAAGAATCTTGGACTATCTACGAGCAGTACTTC
j_call: TRBJ1-2; v_call: TRBV6-6; d_call: TRBD1; clone_size: .; cdr3_aa: CASSRTGAPSNYGYTF; cdr3_nt: TGTGCCAGCAGTCGGACAGGGGCCCCCTCTAACTATGGCTACACCTTC
j_call: TRBJ1-1; v_call: TRBV4-1; d_call: .; clone_size: .; cdr3_aa: CASSLPWQGPIGPEAFF; cdr3_nt: TGCGCCAGCAGCCTCCCTTGGCAGGGGCCCATTGGTCCTGAAGCTTTCTTT
j_call: TRBJ1-4; v_call: TRBV11-2; d_call: .; clone_size: .; cdr3_aa: CASSRGATNEKLFF; cdr3_nt: TGTGCCAGCAGCCGAGGTGCAACTAATGAAAAACTGTTTTTT
j_call: TRBJ1-5; v_call: TRBV23-1; d_call: TRBD1; clone_size: .; cdr3_aa: CASSQFRGQGRIGFNNQPQHF; cdr3_nt: TGCGCCAGCAGTCAATTTCGGGGACAGGGTCGAATTGGGTTCAACAATCAGCCCCAGCATTTT
j_call: TRBJ2-5; v_call: TRBV7-6; d_call: TRBD2; clone_size: .; cdr3_aa: CASSLSREVNKETQYF; cdr3_nt: TGTGCCAGCAGCTTATCGCGGGAGGTCAATAAAGAGACCCAGTACTTC
j_call: TRBJ2-7; v_call: TRBV5-8; d_call: .; clone_size: .; cdr3_aa: CASRLRGSSYEQYF; cdr3_nt: TGTGCCAGCAGGTTGAGGGGGAGCTCCTACGAGCAGTACTTC
j_call: TRBJ1-6; v_call: TRBV15; d_call: TRBD1; clone_size: few; cdr3_aa: CATSRGQARGSPLHF; cdr3_nt: TGTGCCACCAGCAGGGGACAGGCCAGGGGGTCACCCCTCCACTTT
j_call: TRBJ2-2; v_call: TRBV9; d_call: TRBD2; clone_size: .; cdr3_aa: CASSGGLAHPDTGELFF; cdr3_nt: TGTGCCAGCAGCGGGGGACTAGCGCACCCGGACACCGGGGAGCTGTTTTTT
j_call: TRBJ2-5; v_call: TRBV10-3; d_call: .; clone_size: .; cdr3_aa: CAISESTRGSGETQYF; cdr3_nt: TGTGCCATCAGTGAGTCGACTCGAGGGAGTGGAGAGACCCAGTACTTC
j_call: TRBJ2-1; v_call: TRBV6-4; d_call: TRBD1; clone_size: .; cdr3_aa: CASSDGDREITEQFF; cdr3_nt: TGTGCCAGCAGTGACGGGGACAGAGAGATTACTGAGCAGTTCTTC
j_call: TRBJ2-7; v_call: TRBV7-9; d_call: TRBD1; clone_size: .; cdr3_aa: CASSPADRTYEQYF; cdr3_nt: TGTGCCAGCAGCCCAGCGGACAGGACCTACGAGCAGTACTTC
j_call: TRBJ2-3; v_call: TRBV4-3; d_call: TRBD1; clone_size: .; cdr3_aa: CASSQDYRGTDTQYF; cdr3_nt: TGCGCCAGCAGCCAAGATTACAGGGGGACAGATACGCAGTATTTT
j_call: TRBJ1-1; v_call: TRBV11-2; d_call: .; clone_size: .; cdr3_aa: CASSLAVNTEAFF; cdr3_nt: TGTGCCAGCAGCTTGGCCGTTAACACTGAAGCTTTCTTT
j_call: TRBJ2-7; v_call: TRBV5-6; d_call: .; clone_size: .; cdr3_aa: CASSLGSGGKHEQYF; cdr3_nt: TGTGCCAGCAGCTTGGGGTCGGGGGGCAAGCACGAGCAGTACTTC
j_call: TRBJ1-2; v_call: TRBV7-2; d_call: .; clone_size: .; cdr3_aa: CASSLMDRGLGFGYTF; cdr3_nt: TGTGCCAGCAGCTTAATGGACAGAGGATTGGGGTTTGGCTACACCTTC
j_call: TRBJ1-6; v_call: TRBV4-3; d_call: TRBD1; clone_size: .; cdr3_aa: CASSPSRGHYNSPLHF; cdr3_nt: TGCGCCAGCAGCCCATCTAGGGGGCATTATAATTCACCCCTCCACTTT
j_call: TRBJ1-2; v_call: TRBV10-2; d_call: .; clone_size: .; cdr3_aa: CASSESPGVYGYTF; cdr3_nt: TGCGCCAGCAGTGAGTCGCCAGGGGTCTATGGCTACACCTTC
j_call: TRBJ2-1; v_call: TRBV6-4; d_call: TRBD1; clone_size: .; cdr3_aa: CASTRGPGTGEQFF; cdr3_nt: TGTGCCAGCACTAGGGGGCCTGGGACGGGTGAGCAGTTCTTC
j_call: TRBJ2-3; v_call: TRBV12-5; d_call: .; clone_size: .; cdr3_aa: CASGLVGSTQYF; cdr3_nt: TGTGCTAGTGGTTTGGTAGGGAGTACGCAGTATTTT
j_call: TRBJ1-1; v_call: TRBV10-3; d_call: TRBD1; clone_size: .; cdr3_aa: CAISSQGIAEAFF; cdr3_nt: TGTGCCATCAGTTCACAGGGGATCGCTGAAGCTTTCTTT